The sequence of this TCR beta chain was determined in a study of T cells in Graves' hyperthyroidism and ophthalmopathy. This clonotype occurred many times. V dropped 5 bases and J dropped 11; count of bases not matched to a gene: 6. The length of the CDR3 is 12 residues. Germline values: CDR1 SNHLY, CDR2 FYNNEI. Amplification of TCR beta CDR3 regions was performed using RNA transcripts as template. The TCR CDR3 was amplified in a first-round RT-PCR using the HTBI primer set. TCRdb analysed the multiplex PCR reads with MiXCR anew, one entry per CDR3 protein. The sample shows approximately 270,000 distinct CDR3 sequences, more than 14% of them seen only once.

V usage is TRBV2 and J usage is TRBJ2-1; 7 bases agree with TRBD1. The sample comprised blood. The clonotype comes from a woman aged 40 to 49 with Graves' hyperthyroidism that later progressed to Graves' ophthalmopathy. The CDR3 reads CASSPGQSKQFF. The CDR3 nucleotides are TGTGCCAGCAGTCCGGGACAGAGCAAGCAGTTCTTC.